Following are 23 T cell receptor beta chains from one sample sequenced in a study of blood T cell repertoires in COVID-19 (dated by TCRdb to about 2020). Library generation was performed with the immunoSEQ multiplex PCR assay. The clones in this table, taken by TCRdb from immuneACCESS, are in-frame only. Not every clone is retained; where verified, under half of the shortfall comes from an unresolved V gene, and the cause of the rest is unknown. The sample table records about 500,000 clones; 85% to 90% of these occur just once. The biggest ten clones account for over 0.7% of the sample. Sequencing was done on a sample of peripheral blood. These receptors were taken from a man between 18 and 35 years old with COVID-19, enrolled during active disease.

This clone was found once. The chain carries TRBV5-1 and TRBJ1-6; D might be TRBD1 (5 bases). V shed 0 bases and J shed 6 bases, with 10 bases lying between them. Per the germline V gene, CDR1 is SGHRS and CDR2 is YFSETQ. The CDR3 totals 15 residues. The CDR3 DNA is TGCGCCAGCAGCTTGGCAGGGACTCTTAATTCACCCCTCCACTTT. Protein product: CASSLAGTLNSPLHF. Drawing the rest from reference TRBV5-1 and TRBJ1-6, the complete variable domain is KAGVTQTPRYLIKTRGQQVTLSCSPISGHRSVSWYQQTPGQGLQFLFEYFSETQRNKGNFPGRFSGRQFSNSRSEMNVSTLELGDSALYLCASSLAGTLNSPLHFGNGTRLTVT.

The sample holds a few counts of this clone. The gene calls are TRBV19 and TRBJ2-1; TRBD2 agrees at 9 bases. Germline V lookup: CDR1 LNHDA, CDR2 SQIVND (reference sequence). There are 15 residues in the CDR3. V lost 5 bases and J lost 2; bases outside the gene matches: 4. The CDR3 loop reads CASSVAGVPYNEQFF. The CDR3, as DNA: TGTGCCAGTAGTGTAGCGGGAGTACCCTACAATGAGCAGTTCTTC.

The chain links TRBV9 to TRBJ2-1, with TRBD2 matching 13 bases. The J segment lost 8 bases and the V segment lost 4 bases, leaving 9 bases of the junction unmatched. CDR3 length: 16 residues. The germline gives CDR1 SGDLS, CDR2 YYNGEE. The CDR3 coding sequence is TGTGCCAGCAGCCTAGCCGGGACTAGCGGGAACGATGAGCAGTTCTTC. This encodes CASSLAGTSGNDEQFF.

The chain uses TRBV2 and TRBJ2-1; a possible D gene is TRBD2 (5 bases). The CDR3 spans 13 residues. Trimming took off 1 base at V and 8 bases at J, with 9 bases between the two ends. Germline lookup yields CDR1 SNHLY and CDR2 FYNNEI. CDR3 region: CASSEDRDYEQFF. The CDR3 DNA reads TGTGCCAGCAGTGAAGATCGGGATTATGAGCAGTTCTTC.

The V gene is TRBV24-1, the J gene TRBJ2-1; 13 bases fit TRBD2. The CDR3 totals 16 residues. J gave up 0 bases and V 10 bases, and 5 bases lay outside the gene matches. Germline V gene sequence: CDR1 KGHDR, CDR2 SFDVKD. The CDR3, as DNA: TGTGCCACAGGACTAGCGGGAGCAGGCTCCTACAATGAGCAGTTCTTC. Its protein product is CATGLAGAGSYNEQFF.

The J gene is TRBJ2-5, the V gene TRBV25-1; TRBD2 agrees at 8 bases. This CDR3 is built from 15 residues. Germline loops: CDR1 MGHDK, CDR2 SYGVNS. The trim removed 4 bases at V and 5 bases at J, leaving 9 bases unmatched. The CDR3 loop reads CASSATRGGRETQYF. For the CDR3, the DNA is TGTGCCAGCAGTGCGACTCGGGGGGGCCGGGAGACCCAGTACTTC.

This chain uses TRBV12-3 or TRBV12-4 with TRBJ2-7, with D tentatively TRBD2 (5 bases). Trimming removed 6 bases from V and 3 bases from J, with 12 bases in between. The CDR3 consists of 13 residues. CDR3 amino acids: CASRTTGYYEQYF. In DNA, the CDR3 is TGTGCCAGCAGGACGACGGGGTACTACGAGCAGTACTTC.

The V and J genes are TRBV19 and TRBJ2-1; 9 nucleotides align to TRBD2. The germline V gene has CDR1 LNHDA and CDR2 SQIVND (reference sequence). The CDR3 extends over 17 amino acids. With V trimmed by 8 bases and J by 8 bases, 19 bases remained unmatched. CDR3 in amino acids: CASGKGSLAGIMDEQFF. The CDR3 coding sequence is TGTGCCAGTGGGAAGGGGAGCCTAGCGGGAATCATGGATGAGCAGTTCTTC.

This chain uses TRBV3-1 (or the pseudogene TRBV3-2) with TRBJ2-5; D gene ambiguous. Germline V lookup: CDR1 LGHDT, CDR2 YNNKEL (reference sequence). V was clipped by 5 bases and J by 3 bases, with 7 bases between them. The CDR3 totals 12 residues. CDR3 DNA: TGTGCCAGCAGCGGAGTGGAAGAGACCCAGTACTTC. Its protein is CASSGVEETQYF.

V is TRBV6-1 and J is TRBJ1-2; 9 bases align to TRBD1. CDR1 is MNHNS and CDR2 is SASEGT in the germline V gene. The J segment lost 8 bases and the V segment lost 0 bases, leaving 4 bases of the junction unmatched. The CDR3 has 14 residues. CDR3 region: CASSEARQGVGYTF. Written as DNA, the CDR3 is TGTGCCAGCAGTGAAGCAAGACAGGGGGTGGGCTACACCTTC.

This chain connects TRBV12-3 or TRBV12-4 to TRBJ1-5, with unresolved D. The CDR3 sequence is 12 residues long. The V end lost 3 bases, the J end lost 7 bases, and 7 bases lay between the germline ends. The CDR3 is CASSFTRQPQHF. The CDR3 bases are TGTGCCAGCAGTTTTACACGCCAGCCCCAGCATTTT.

The chain is built from TRBV19 and TRBJ2-7, with unresolved D. This CDR3 spans 14 amino acids. Per the germline V gene, CDR1 is LNHDA and CDR2 is SQIVND (reference sequence). Trimming stripped 7 bases from V and 6 bases from J, with 19 bases between. CDR3 loop: CASTLVVGSGEQYF. For the CDR3, the DNA is TGTGCCAGTACCCTCGTAGTCGGTTCGGGCGAGCAGTACTTC.

This chain connects TRBV5-4 to TRBJ2-5; 10 positions match TRBD2. CDR1 and CDR2 (germline): SGHNT, YYREEE (reference sequence). The CDR3 extends over 14 amino acids. Trimming removed 4 bases from V and 2 bases from J; junction bases left unmatched: 2. This CDR3 reads CASSATSGQETQYF. DNA of the CDR3: TGTGCCAGCAGCGCGACTAGCGGGCAAGAGACCCAGTACTTC.

The V and J genes are TRBV3-1 (or the pseudogene TRBV3-2) and TRBJ2-3, with 11 bases that match TRBD2. This CDR3 contains 14 residues. V was pared by 4 bases and J by 4 bases, with 1 base of the junction left unmatched. Germline CDR1 reads LGHDT; CDR2 reads YNNKEL (reference sequence). The CDR3 region has the DNA TGTGCCAGCAGCCGGACTAGCGGGTCAGATACGCAGTATTTT. Translating it yields CASSRTSGSDTQYF.

This chain connects TRBV7-9 to TRBJ2-2; D might be TRBD1 (5 bases). The CDR3 runs 15 residues. Trimming stripped 1 base from V and 4 bases from J, with 10 bases between. CDR1 and CDR2 from the germline V gene are SEHNR and FQNEAQ (reference sequence). CDR3 sequence (DNA): TGTGCCAGCAGCTTAGAGGCCAGGGTCACCGGGGAGCTGTTTTTT. This gives the protein CASSLEARVTGELFF. The full variable domain, completed using reference TRBV7-9 and TRBJ2-2, is DTGVSQNPRHKITKRGQNVTFRCDPISEHNRLYWYRQTLGQGPEFLTYFQNEAQLEKSRLLSDRFSAERPKGSFSTLEIQRTEQGDSAMYLCASSLEARVTGELFFGEGSRLTVL.

The rearrangement uses TRBV3-1 (or the pseudogene TRBV3-2) and TRBJ2-1, with D maybe TRBD2 (6 bases). CDR1 is LGHDT, CDR2 YNNKEL, per germline (reference sequence). V shed 7 bases and J shed 7 bases, with 14 bases lying between them. The CDR3 length is 13 residues. The CDR3 spells CASNSPRGNEQFF. The CDR3 nucleotides are TGTGCCAGCAATTCTCCTCGGGGGAATGAGCAGTTCTTC.

This chain joins TRBV14 and TRBJ2-7; the match to TRBD2 covers 9 bases. There are 15 residues in the CDR3. Germline V gene sequence: CDR1 SGHDN, CDR2 FVKESK. The V and J ends lost 4 bases and 3 bases, in that order; junction bases with no gene match: 7. The CDR3 DNA reads TGTGCCAGCAGCCCTGCGCTAGCGGGATTCTACGAGCAGTACTTC. It is translated as CASSPALAGFYEQYF.

The J gene is TRBJ2-2, the V gene TRBV6-5, with D uncertain. The CDR3 runs to 13 residues. In germline, CDR1 is MNHEY, CDR2 SVGAGI. V lost 5 bases and J lost 7, with 11 bases in between. CDR3 DNA: TGTGCCAGCAGTAGTTACTTCGGCGGGGAGCTGTTTTTT. Its translation: CASSSYFGGELFF.

This clone was found once. J is TRBJ2-7 and V is TRBV10-2, with 8 nucleotides matching TRBD1. CDR1 and CDR2 (germline): WSHSY, SAAADI. The length of the CDR3 is 13 residues. J was trimmed by 9 bases and V by 0 bases; bases with no gene match: 4. CDR3 sequence: CASSESKQGVQYF. Written as DNA, the CDR3 is TGCGCCAGCAGTGAGTCAAAACAGGGGGTGCAGTACTTC.

The chain carries TRBV7-9 and TRBJ1-2; D uncertain. The CDR3 length is 15 residues. The germline V gene encodes CDR1 SEHNR and CDR2 FQNEAQ (reference sequence). Between the trimmed V and J ends, which lost 2 bases and 4 bases, there was a span of 14 bases. CDR3 nucleotides: TGTGCCAGCAGCTTAAAAACCCCAGGAATCTATGGCTACACCTTC. Residues: CASSLKTPGIYGYTF.

J is TRBJ2-5 and V is TRBV3-1 (or the pseudogene TRBV3-2); 7 bases are shared with TRBD1. Germline values: CDR1 LGHDT, CDR2 YNNKEL (reference sequence). The junction had 3 bases not matched to a gene; V was cut back by 8 bases and J by 0 bases. The CDR3 runs 13 residues. CDR3 residues: CASSDRDQETQYF. The CDR3 coding sequence is TGTGCCAGCTCAGACAGGGACCAAGAGACCCAGTACTTC.

The sample holds one count of this clone. Other nucleotide sequences in the sample specify the same CDR3. The rearrangement links TRBV5-1 to TRBJ1-4; D unclear. The germline CDR1 and CDR2 sequences are SGHRS and YFSETQ. V was pared by 0 bases and J by 0 bases, with 3 bases between. The CDR3 length is 14 residues. DNA for the CDR3: TGCGCCAGCAGCTTGGGGCCAACTAATGAAAAACTGTTTTTT. It yields the protein CASSLGPTNEKLFF.

The chain combines TRBV11-1 with TRBJ2-3; 8 bases agree with TRBD1. The CDR3 has 14 amino acids. The germline V gene has CDR1 SGHAT and CDR2 FQDESV (reference sequence). The V and J ends lost 7 bases and 0 bases, in that order; junction bases with no gene match: 3. The CDR3 DNA sequence: TGTGCCAGCATCAGGACAGGGAGCACAGATACGCAGTATTTT. This encodes CASIRTGSTDTQYF.